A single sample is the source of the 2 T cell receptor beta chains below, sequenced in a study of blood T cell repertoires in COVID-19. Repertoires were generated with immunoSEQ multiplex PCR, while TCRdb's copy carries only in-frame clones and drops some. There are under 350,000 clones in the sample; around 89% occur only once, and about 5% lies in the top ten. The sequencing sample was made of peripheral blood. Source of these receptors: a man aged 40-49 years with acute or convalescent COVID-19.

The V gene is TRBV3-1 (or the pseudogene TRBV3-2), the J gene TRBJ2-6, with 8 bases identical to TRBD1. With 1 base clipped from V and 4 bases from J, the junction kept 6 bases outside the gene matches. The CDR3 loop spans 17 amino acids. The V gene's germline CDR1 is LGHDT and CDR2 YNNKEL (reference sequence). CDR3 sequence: CASSQAPTGAGANVLTF. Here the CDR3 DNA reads TGTGCCAGCAGCCAAGCCCCGACAGGGGCCGGGGCCAACGTCCTGACTTTC.

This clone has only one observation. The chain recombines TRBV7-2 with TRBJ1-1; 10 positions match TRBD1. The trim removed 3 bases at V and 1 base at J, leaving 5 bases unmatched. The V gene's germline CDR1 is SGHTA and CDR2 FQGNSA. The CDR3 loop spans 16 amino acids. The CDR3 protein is CASSLGQGLGNTEAFF. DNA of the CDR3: TGTGCCAGCAGCTTGGGACAGGGGTTAGGGAACACTGAAGCTTTCTTT.